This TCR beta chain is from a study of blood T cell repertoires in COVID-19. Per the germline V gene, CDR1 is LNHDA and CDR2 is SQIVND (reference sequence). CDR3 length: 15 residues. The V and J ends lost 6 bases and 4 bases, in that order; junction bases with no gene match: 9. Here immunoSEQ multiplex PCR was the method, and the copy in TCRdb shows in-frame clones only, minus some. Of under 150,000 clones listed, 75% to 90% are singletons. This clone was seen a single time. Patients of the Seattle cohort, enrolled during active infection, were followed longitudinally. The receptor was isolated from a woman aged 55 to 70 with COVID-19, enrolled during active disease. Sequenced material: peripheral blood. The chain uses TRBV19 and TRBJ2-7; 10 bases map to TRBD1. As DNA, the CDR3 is TGTGCCAGTAGCACCAGACAGGGGGCTTTTTACGAGCAGTACTTC. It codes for CASSTRQGAFYEQYF.